Following are 9 T cell receptor beta chains from one sample sequenced in a study of blood T cell repertoires in COVID-19. Method: immunoSEQ multiplex PCR; TCRdb's copy keeps in-frame clones and lacks some. The sample contains roughly 290,000 clones, roughly 89% of which appear only once. The sample comprised peripheral blood. Source of these receptors: a man aged 25-45 years with acute or convalescent COVID-19.

The chain couples TRBV7-2 to TRBJ2-1; 8 bases line up with TRBD2. The CDR3 loop spans 18 amino acids. The germline V gene has CDR1 SGHTA and CDR2 FQGNSA. J gave up 1 base and V 0 bases, and 8 bases lay outside the gene matches. The CDR3 nucleotides read TGTGCCAGCAGCTTAGCGGTTTCACGGGGGGGATCCTACAATGAGCAGTTCTTC. Residues: CASSLAVSRGGSYNEQFF.

The chain joins TRBV19 to TRBJ1-1; 7 nucleotides match TRBD1. With 7 bases clipped from V and 1 base from J, the junction kept 9 bases outside the gene matches. The CDR3 contains 15 residues. Germline CDR1 reads LNHDA; CDR2 reads SQIVND (reference sequence). The CDR3 is CASTFSDRTNTEAFF. Written as DNA, the CDR3 is TGTGCCAGTACTTTCTCGGACAGGACGAACACTGAAGCTTTCTTT.

This chain connects TRBV7-9 to TRBJ1-3, with no clear D. Germline V gives CDR1 SEHNR, CDR2 FQNEAQ (reference sequence). Trimming left V 5 bases short and J 0 bases short, with 8 bases between. The CDR3 loop spans 14 amino acids. The CDR3 sequence is CASSLGYSGNTIYF. The CDR3 DNA sequence: TGTGCCAGCAGCCTAGGTTACTCTGGAAACACCATATATTTT.

The chain uses TRBV4-1 and TRBJ2-1; D uncertain. Trimming cost V 0 bases and J 9 bases, with 12 bases left between them. The germline V gene has CDR1 MGHRA and CDR2 YSYEKL. This CDR3 has 14 residues. The CDR3 sequence: CASSQDRLDGEQFF. Here the CDR3 DNA reads TGCGCCAGCAGCCAAGATCGGCTAGATGGTGAGCAGTTCTTC.

V is TRBV6-1 and J is TRBJ1-6; a weak D match, TRBD1 (5 bases). The germline V gene encodes CDR1 MNHNS and CDR2 SASEGT. The CDR3 is 16 amino acids. The V end lost 1 base, the J end lost 3 bases, and 10 bases lay between the germline ends. DNA of the CDR3: TGTGCCAGCAGTGAAGGAGACAGATACTATAATTCACCCCTCCACTTT. Its translation is CASSEGDRYYNSPLHF.

The table lists this clone with a count of one. V is TRBV2 and J is TRBJ2-3; D perhaps matches TRBD2 (6 bases). V lost 6 bases and J lost 2, with 12 bases in between. CDR1 is SNHLY and CDR2 is FYNNEI in the germline V gene. This CDR3 comprises 14 residues. In DNA, the CDR3 is TGTGCCAGCAGGGGGGGAGGAGACACAGATACGCAGTATTTT. This translates into CASRGGGDTDTQYF.

The chain couples TRBV29-1 to TRBJ2-7; D is uncertain. The length of the CDR3 is 13 residues. Germline loops: CDR1 SQVTM, CDR2 ANQGSEA. The V and J ends lost 1 base and 4 bases respectively, with 11 bases between them. The CDR3, as DNA: TGCAGCGTTGAAGTCGGCGGAGCTTACGAGCAGTACTTC. This encodes CSVEVGGAYEQYF.

V usage is TRBV19 and J usage is TRBJ2-5, with 7 positions matching TRBD1. There are 15 residues in the CDR3. Germline assignment: CDR1 LNHDA and CDR2 SQIVND (reference sequence). V lost 3 bases, J lost 4 bases, and 8 bases stayed unmatched. CDR3: CASSILGQLRETQYF. CDR3 in DNA: TGTGCCAGTAGTATTCTGGGACAGCTCCGAGAGACCCAGTACTTC.

The CDR3 here is CASSYGTGGALDTQYF. The DNA of the CDR3 is TGTGCCAGCAGTTATGGGACAGGGGGCGCTTTAGATACGCAGTATTTT. The rearrangement uses TRBV6-5 and TRBJ2-3, with 12 bases that match TRBD1. The CDR3 length is 16 residues. Trimming removed 3 bases from V and 5 bases from J; junction bases left unmatched: 6. Per the germline V gene, CDR1 is MNHEY and CDR2 is SVGAGI.